This TCR beta chain was documented in a study of cytomegalovirus exposure and HLA in healthy donors. Study-wide findings and caveats: Across donors, most TCRs were seen rarely, yet some public ones were widespread.

Trimming stripped 5 bases from V and 1 base from J, with 14 bases between. The CDR3 spans 15 residues. The germline CDR1 and CDR2 sequences are SNHLY and FYNNEI. In the case of this clone: Its antigen is unidentified.

Use of 60 Vbeta and 13 Jbeta primers characterized the PCR. Original analysis: Unique TCR beta chains totaled roughly 81 million in a later count, with around 11 million of them shared. This table comes from immunoSEQ multiplex PCR, and its TCRdb copy is limited to in-frame clones, with some not included. The V and J calls and clone size are taken from that table; D and trimming were inferred from the DNA. The table lists 140,000 to 150,000 clones. Sequenced: PBMCs. This chain links TRBV2 with TRBJ1-2; a weak D match, TRBD1 (5 bases). The origin of this receptor is a male donor in good health and CMV-seronegative. The CDR3 coding sequence is TGTGCCAGCAGTTCTGGGGGGGGAGGTAACTATGGCTACACCTTC. Amino acids: CASSSGGGGNYGYTF.